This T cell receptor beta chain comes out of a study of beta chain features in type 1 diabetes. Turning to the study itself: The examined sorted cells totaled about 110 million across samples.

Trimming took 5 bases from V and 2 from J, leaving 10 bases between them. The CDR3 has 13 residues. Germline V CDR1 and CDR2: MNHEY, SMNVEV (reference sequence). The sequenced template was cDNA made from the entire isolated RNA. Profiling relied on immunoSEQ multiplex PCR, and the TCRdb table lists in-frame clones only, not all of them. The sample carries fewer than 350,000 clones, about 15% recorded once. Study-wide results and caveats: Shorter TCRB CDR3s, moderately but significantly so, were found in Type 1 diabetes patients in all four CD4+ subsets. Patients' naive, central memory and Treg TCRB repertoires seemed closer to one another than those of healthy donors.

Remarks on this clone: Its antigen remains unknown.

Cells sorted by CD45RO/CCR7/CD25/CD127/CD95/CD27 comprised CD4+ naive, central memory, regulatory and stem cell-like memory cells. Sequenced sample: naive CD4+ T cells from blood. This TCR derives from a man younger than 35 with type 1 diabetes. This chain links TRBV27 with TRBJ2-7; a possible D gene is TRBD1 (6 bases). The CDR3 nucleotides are TGTGCCAGCAGTCGACAGGTACCCTACGAGCAGTACTTC. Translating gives CASSRQVPYEQYF.